The 11 T cell receptor beta chains given below trace back to one sample, sequenced in a study of identical twins. TCRdb called the 5' RACE reads again in MiXCR, with one record for every CDR3 protein. The data show a few hundred thousand distinct CDR3 sequences, with roughly 20% seen just once and approximately 12% held by the top ten. The sample comprised naive T cells sorted from blood. These receptors were collected from a man over 45 in good health.

CDR3 region: CSARGDRTQYF. For the CDR3, the DNA is TGCAGTGCCCGGGGGGACAGAACGCAGTATTTT. The chain employs TRBV20-1 and TRBJ2-3; D may match TRBD1 or TRBD2 (7 bases each). Germline lookup yields CDR1 DFQATT and CDR2 SNEGSKA (reference sequence). V was trimmed by 6 bases and J by 9 bases, leaving 13 bases between them. This CDR3 comprises 11 residues.

This clonotype was observed at least ten times. The chain has TRBV5-1 and TRBJ2-1, with 7 bases matching TRBD2. The CDR3 spans 16 residues. J lost 4 bases, V lost 4 bases, and 11 bases had no gene match. Looked up from germline, CDR1 is SGHRS and CDR2 is YFSETQ. Here the CDR3 reads CASSALGLAEYNEQFF. In DNA form, the CDR3 reads TGCGCCAGCAGCGCCTTGGGGCTAGCGGAGTACAATGAGCAGTTCTTC.

The chain recombines TRBV5-6 with TRBJ2-1; D is perhaps TRBD1 or TRBD2 (7 bases each). The V end lost 2 bases, the J end lost 12 bases, and 18 bases lay between the germline ends. Germline V gives CDR1 SGHDT, CDR2 YYEEEE. The CDR3 is 14 residues long. CDR3 protein: CASSFSYRGGGQFF. As DNA, the CDR3 is TGTGCCAGCAGCTTTTCTTACAGGGGCGGGGGGCAGTTCTTC.

This clonotype has more than one count but fewer than ten. CDR3 region: CASSLSGGPLNEQFF. The CDR3 coding sequence is TGTGCCAGCAGCTTATCGGGAGGGCCACTCAATGAGCAGTTCTTC. The V gene is TRBV11-3, the J gene TRBJ2-1; 8 nucleotides match TRBD2. J gave up 6 bases and V 2 bases, and 6 bases lay outside the gene matches. The CDR3 is 15 amino acids. Looked up from germline, CDR1 is SGHNT and CDR2 is YENEEA.

This clonotype was counted only a few times. This chain uses TRBV10-3 with TRBJ2-1, with TRBD1 matching 9 bases. The CDR3 has 16 residues. V shed 10 bases and J 2 bases; nucleotides not matched to a gene: 12. The germline V gene has CDR1 ENHRY and CDR2 SYGVKD. CDR3 region: CATRSGTGSTYNEQFF. Written as DNA, the CDR3 is TGTGCCACCAGAAGTGGGACAGGGAGCACCTACAATGAGCAGTTCTTC.

This clonotype turned up a few times. This chain uses TRBV27 with TRBJ2-7; either TRBD1 or TRBD2 may fit D (5 bases each). V was pared by 5 bases and J by 7 bases, with 24 bases between. CDR1 and CDR2 (germline): MNHEY, SMNVEV (reference sequence). The CDR3 covers 16 residues. CDR3 in amino acids: CASSTYFRDGIFEQYF. The CDR3 DNA reads TGTGCCAGCAGTACCTACTTCCGGGACGGAATTTTTGAGCAGTACTTC.

The V and J genes are TRBV2 and TRBJ2-1; D gene ambiguous. This CDR3 is 13 amino acids long. Deletions cut 4 bases from V and 6 bases from J, with 10 bases between. Per germline, CDR1 SNHLY and CDR2 FYNNEI. CDR3 nucleotide sequence: TGTGCCAGCAGTGTCGGCTTCTTCAATGAGCAGTTCTTC. It specifies CASSVGFFNEQFF.

This clonotype has ten or more counts. The V call is TRBV20-1, the J call TRBJ2-7; 7 bases agree with TRBD2. The CDR3 is 15 residues long. V lost 6 bases and J lost 0; bases outside the gene matches: 11. Germline CDR1 is DFQATT and CDR2 is SNEGSKA (reference sequence). The CDR3 loop reads CSAAPASGISYEQYF. The DNA for the CDR3 is TGCAGTGCAGCCCCCGCTAGCGGAATCTCCTACGAGCAGTACTTC.

This clonotype was found a few times. This chain links TRBV28 with TRBJ2-5; 10 bases align to TRBD1. Germline assignment: CDR1 MDHEN and CDR2 SYDVKM. The junction had 5 bases not matched to a gene; V was cut back by 7 bases and J by 3 bases. The CDR3 is made up of 14 amino acids. The CDR3 region is CASTTGTGEETQYF. CDR3 DNA sequence: TGTGCCAGCACCACCGGGACAGGGGAAGAGACCCAGTACTTC.

This clonotype has a count of ten or more. This chain joins TRBV5-1 and TRBJ1-2; possible D gene TRBD1, 5 bases. The CDR3 is 16 amino acids. Trimming removed 0 bases at V and 0 bases at J, with 12 bases between. Germline CDR1 and CDR2: SGHRS and YFSETQ. The CDR3 sequence is CASSLAGTQTNYGYTF. The CDR3 DNA follows: TGCGCCAGCAGCTTGGCCGGGACCCAAACTAACTATGGCTACACCTTC. Full variable domain (remainder filled in from reference TRBV5-1 and TRBJ1-2): KAGVTQTPRYLIKTRGQQVTLSCSPISGHRSVSWYQQTPGQGLQFLFEYFSETQRNKGNFPGRFSGRQFSNSRSEMNVSTLELGDSALYLCASSLAGTQTNYGYTFGSGTRLTVV.

This clonotype was recorded at least ten times. The V call is TRBV6-5, the J call TRBJ2-6, with 12 nucleotides matching TRBD1. Germline V lookup: CDR1 MNHEY, CDR2 SVGAGI. CDR3 length equals 17 residues. V gave up 4 bases and J gave up 1 base; unmatched junction bases: 2. In nucleotides, the CDR3 is TGTGCCAGCAGTTCGGGACAGGGGGCGTCTGGGGCCAACGTCCTGACTTTC. It encodes CASSSGQGASGANVLTF.